This T cell receptor beta chain was identified during a study of shared clonotypes between healthy human individuals (TCRdb year 2020). For the wider study: The cohort included three men and a couple of women between 18 and 49 years of age. To increase sequencing depth and limit assay-specific biases, TCR repertoire library preparation and sequencing were carried out by different laboratories using diverse techniques. Per donor, three plates each were used for CD4 naive and CD4 memory, two for CD8 naive, and one for CD8 memory. Leukapheresis yielded between about 0.85 and 10 billion PBMCs per donor. Blood TCR repertoires of about 5 healthy adults were deeply sequenced to estimate repertoire size and the extent of clonotype sharing between individuals.

CDR1 and CDR2, per the germline V gene, are SGHRS and YFSETQ. The CDR3 sequence holds 14 residues, the cysteine and phenylalanine included. Only the CDR3 region is kept as DNA, spanning 42 bases read in frame from base 1. Germline trimming: 4 bases from V, 8 bases from J; junction bases outside gene matches: 8. Study-wide conclusions, independent of this receptor: Compared with non-shared clonotypes, the clonotypes found in all four sorted-subset donors had higher generation probabilities. Based on pairwise subsampling, the degree of clonotype sharing among donors was expected to be affected by sequencing depth. Estimated clonotype richness was generally larger for naive than for memory subsets. Rarefaction of sorted-subset datasets indicated incomplete sequencing despite the large sequencing depth. The genetic and exposure-history diversity represented was limited by the small number of donors. Sharing across a few donors was observed for about 5% of naive CD4, over 3% of naive CD8, roughly 2.3% of memory CD4, and roughly 0.4% of memory CD8 clonotypes. Sampling was restricted to blood, and TCR repertoires in tissues likely differ from the TCR repertoires found in blood.

Healthy HIV-negative adults with no recently reported acute infections or vaccinations were included as donors. All donors were Caucasian adults living in Nashville, Tennessee, USA. Magnetic negative selection was used to enrich CD4+ T cells, after which naive cells were positively selected on CD45RA and the negative fraction became the memory subset. Blood was obtained by leukapheresis, after which PBMCs were separated by Ficoll-Histopaque density gradient centrifugation and cryopreserved in liquid nitrogen vapor phase. Analytical flow cytometry was used to check the purity and quantity of each magnetically sorted T cell population. Each sorted fraction had its genomic DNA isolated and then quantified by UV absorbance on a Nanodrop 2000c. Using the deep immunoSEQ assay, TCR CDR3 regions were amplified from genomic DNA by multiplex PCR. For each cell subset, the extracted genomic DNA was distributed evenly across all wells of several immunoSEQ 96-well plates, and each plate served as one replicate. Each replicate PCR for sorted subsets received about 220 ng genomic DNA, equal to about 29,000 T cell genomes. The purified libraries were quantified using a Qubit 3.0 fluorometer, sized with a Bioanalyzer 2100, and then quantified again using the KAPA Library Quantification kit. A separate single-read 150-cycle Illumina NextSeq 550 flow cell was used to sequence each immunoSEQ 96-well plate. The original methods were these. Because only junctional sequences without quality scores were contained in the immunoSEQ output, filtering matching that applied to full-length reads could not be performed. To assign V/J genes and CDR3, sequences were annotated against IMGT germline references using PyIR, a Python wrapper for IgBLAST v1.9. Any read was removed if the V/J assignment was weak (E-value above 1e-6), the CDR3 was missing, or the read contained stop codons, out-of-frame junctions, or ambiguous translated residues. V3J clonotypes were defined by identical inferred V gene, J gene, and CDR3 amino acid sequence. To compute the percentage overlap between repertoires, the number of shared unique clonotypes was divided by the size of the smaller repertoire. RTK rarefaction, the Chao1 estimator, and Recon v2.1 estimates of unobserved clonotypes were used to assess repertoire richness. For all TCRbeta clonotypes obtained by the gDNA method from a handful of donors, generation probabilities were computed with OLGA. TCRdb holds this immuneACCESS table with in-frame rearrangements only. Some clones are missing; in checked studies, unresolved V genes explain under half, and the rest has no known cause. V and J calls and clone size are those listed in that table; D and trimming were worked out from the DNA. The sample has about 2.4 million clones on record, approximately 94% of them singletons. The ten largest account for about 0.34% of the sample.

Turning to this clone: No cognate antigen has been identified for it. No per-base quality is available; no much larger clone lies one base away.

The sequence links TRBV5-1 to TRBJ2-4; TRBD1 aligns with 8 central bases. Sequenced material: naive CD4+ T cells from PBMCs. The cell subset or site label of this sample denotes: CD45RA+ positively selected. The source is a man aged 18 to 30 in good health. Some clones in this sample may be carry-over from other donors' samples. The nucleotide sequence is TGCGCCAGCAGCGGCGACAGGGGAGGCGACATTCAGTACTTC. Translated, it gives CASSGDRGGDIQYF. With the rest looked up from the reference TRBV5-1 and TRBJ2-4 genes rather than sequenced, the full variable domain is KAGVTQTPRYLIKTRGQQVTLSCSPISGHRSVSWYQQTPGQGLQFLFEYFSETQRNKGNFPGRFSGRQFSNSRSEMNVSTLELGDSALYLCASSGDRGGDIQYFGAGTRLSVL.